A selection of T cell receptor beta chains follows, all from one sample in a study of OX40 agonist ivuxolimab in advanced cancers. The method was immunoSEQ multiplex PCR; TCRdb's version includes in-frame clones alone and lacks a portion of them. The sample contains about 25,000 clones, roughly 85% of which appear only once. The sequencing used CD4+ or CD8+ T cells sorted from blood, collected in a trial of the OX40 agonist ivuxolimab. These receptors originate from an adult with an advanced solid tumor such as melanoma, head and neck, liver or kidney cancer. Both conserved end residues are part of each CDR3. A D gene is named only where the DNA matches it firmly. Not every row has a clone size; where given, it reads once, few, many or a size class.

clone size: once
J gene: TRBJ2-6
D gene: -
V gene: TRBV27
CDR3 length: 15
CDR3 DNA: TGTGCCAGCAGTCTAGCTGGACCTGGGGCCAACGTCCTGACTTTC
CDR3 protein: CASSLAGPGANVLTF

clone size: -
J gene: TRBJ2-1
D gene: TRBD2
V gene: TRBV7-3
CDR3 length: 14
CDR3 DNA: TGTGCCAGCAGCTTAGGACTAGCTCACAATGAGCAGTTCTTC
CDR3 protein: CASSLGLAHNEQFF

clone size: -
J gene: TRBJ2-7
D gene: TRBD2
V gene: TRBV2
CDR3 length: 14
CDR3 DNA: TGTGCCAGCAGTGGTAGGGGCGGGGGGTACGAGCAGTACTTC
CDR3 protein: CASSGRGGGYEQYF

clone size: -
J gene: TRBJ2-1
D gene: TRBD1
V gene: TRBV11-2
CDR3 length: 15
CDR3 DNA: TGTGCCAGCAGCTTATCAGGGACAGCCTACAATGAGCAGTTCTTC
CDR3 protein: CASSLSGTAYNEQFF

clone size: once
J gene: TRBJ2-1
D gene: -
V gene: TRBV7-9
CDR3 length: 13
CDR3 DNA: TGTGCCAGCAGCTCCGGAGTCCACAATGAGCAGTTCTTC
CDR3 protein: CASSSGVHNEQFF

clone size: -
J gene: TRBJ1-2
D gene: -
V gene: TRBV7-9
CDR3 length: 11
CDR3 DNA: TGTGCCAGCAACTCCCCGGTTGGCTACACCTTC
CDR3 protein: CASNSPVGYTF

clone size: once
J gene: TRBJ2-1
D gene: -
V gene: TRBV10-3
CDR3 length: 14
CDR3 DNA: TGTGCCATCAGTGACGCAGGAACCTACAATGAGCAGTTCTTC
CDR3 protein: CAISDAGTYNEQFF

clone size: -
J gene: TRBJ1-6
D gene: -
V gene: TRBV9
CDR3 length: 15
CDR3 DNA: TGTGCCAGCAGCTTTTATGGGACGGCTAATTCACCCCTCCACTTT
CDR3 protein: CASSFYGTANSPLHF

clone size: -
J gene: TRBJ2-3
D gene: -
V gene: TRBV4-3
CDR3 length: 16
CDR3 DNA: TGCGCCAGCAGCCAGGGCGGGGCGGTTAGCACAGATACGCAGTATTTT
CDR3 protein: CASSQGGAVSTDTQYF

clone size: -
J gene: TRBJ1-3
D gene: -
V gene: TRBV7-9
CDR3 length: 13
CDR3 DNA: TGTGCCAGCCTAAATGGGTCTGGAAACACCATATATTTT
CDR3 protein: CASLNGSGNTIYF

clone size: -
J gene: TRBJ2-7
D gene: -
V gene: TRBV6-5
CDR3 length: 13
CDR3 DNA: TGTGCCAGCAGTTACTCTTTAGGTGGGGGTTTGGACTTC
CDR3 protein: CASSYSLGGGLDF

clone size: once
J gene: TRBJ2-7
D gene: -
V gene: TRBV6-5
CDR3 length: 14
CDR3 DNA: TGTGCCAGCACACCTAACGGAAAAACGGGAGAGCAGTACTTC
CDR3 protein: CASTPNGKTGEQYF

clone size: -
J gene: TRBJ2-7
D gene: -
V gene: TRBV19
CDR3 length: 12
CDR3 DNA: TGTGCCAGTAGCGAAGACACCTACGAGCAGTACTTC
CDR3 protein: CASSEDTYEQYF

clone size: -
J gene: TRBJ2-1
D gene: -
V gene: TRBV2
CDR3 length: 12
CDR3 DNA: TGTGCCAGCATATCCAACGGGAATGAGCAGTTCTTC
CDR3 protein: CASISNGNEQFF

clone size: -
J gene: TRBJ1-6
D gene: TRBD1
V gene: TRBV9
CDR3 length: 16
CDR3 DNA: TGTGCCAGCAGCGAGCCTAAGGAGGGGGCGAGATCACCCCTCCACTTT
CDR3 protein: CASSEPKEGARSPLHF

clone size: -
J gene: TRBJ2-5
D gene: TRBD2
V gene: TRBV6-5
CDR3 length: 13
CDR3 DNA: TGTGCCAGTGGGCTAGCGGGGCGGGAGACCCAGTACTTC
CDR3 protein: CASGLAGRETQYF

clone size: once
J gene: TRBJ1-1
D gene: -
V gene: TRBV4-2
CDR3 length: 13
CDR3 DNA: TGTGCCAGCAGCCAAGGACTACCCACTGAAGCTTTCTTT
CDR3 protein: CASSQGLPTEAFF

clone size: -
J gene: TRBJ1-6
D gene: -
V gene: TRBV19
CDR3 length: 15
CDR3 DNA: TGTGCCAGTACCCCCTTCCCCACCGGCAACTCACCCCTCCACTTT
CDR3 protein: CASTPFPTGNSPLHF

clone size: once
J gene: TRBJ1-1
D gene: -
V gene: TRBV19
CDR3 length: 12
CDR3 DNA: TGTGCCAGCGCCATAATGAACACTGAAGCTTTCTTT
CDR3 protein: CASAIMNTEAFF

clone size: -
J gene: TRBJ2-7
D gene: -
V gene: TRBV29-1
CDR3 length: 11
CDR3 DNA: TGCAGCGTTCAGACAGAATACGAGCAGTACTTC
CDR3 protein: CSVQTEYEQYF

clone size: -
J gene: TRBJ1-5
D gene: -
V gene: TRBV27
CDR3 length: 15
CDR3 DNA: TGTGCCAGCAGGCGGGGGGACGAAGCCAATCAGCCCCAGCATTTT
CDR3 protein: CASRRGDEANQPQHF

clone size: -
J gene: TRBJ2-1
D gene: -
V gene: TRBV19
CDR3 length: 16
CDR3 DNA: TGTGCCAGTAGTCTCTCCGGGACGAAGATCTACAATGAGCAGTTCTTC
CDR3 protein: CASSLSGTKIYNEQFF

clone size: few
J gene: TRBJ1-5
D gene: -
V gene: TRBV6-1
CDR3 length: 15
CDR3 DNA: TGTGCCAGCAGCCGAAGAGAGGGAAGCAATCAGCCCCAGCATTTT
CDR3 protein: CASSRREGSNQPQHF

clone size: -
J gene: TRBJ2-1
D gene: -
V gene: TRBV7-9
CDR3 length: 15
CDR3 DNA: TGTGCCAGCAGCGGGGGGATCTCCTTCCACAATGAGCAGTTCTTC
CDR3 protein: CASSGGISFHNEQFF

clone size: once
J gene: TRBJ2-7
D gene: -
V gene: TRBV10-3
CDR3 length: 13
CDR3 DNA: TGTGCCATCAGTGAGTCAATCGTCCACGAGCAGTACTTC
CDR3 protein: CAISESIVHEQYF

clone size: -
J gene: TRBJ2-5
D gene: -
V gene: TRBV7-2
CDR3 length: 12
CDR3 DNA: TGTGCCAGCAGCTTAGGACAGAAGGAGCAGTACTTC
CDR3 protein: CASSLGQKEQYF

clone size: -
J gene: TRBJ2-5
D gene: -
V gene: TRBV7-9
CDR3 length: 14
CDR3 DNA: TGTGCCAGCAGCTTAGCGACAGGCCGGGAGACCCAGTACTTC
CDR3 protein: CASSLATGRETQYF

clone size: once
J gene: TRBJ2-7
D gene: -
V gene: TRBV9
CDR3 length: 16
CDR3 DNA: TGTGCCAGCAGCTTGAACCGGGACACGATCTCCTACGAGCAGTACTTC
CDR3 protein: CASSLNRDTISYEQYF

clone size: -
J gene: TRBJ2-3
D gene: -
V gene: TRBV27
CDR3 length: 14
CDR3 DNA: TGTGCCAGCAGTTTACGGGGGCCCGCAGATACGCAGTATTTT
CDR3 protein: CASSLRGPADTQYF

clone size: -
J gene: TRBJ1-2
D gene: -
V gene: TRBV5-4
CDR3 length: 14
CDR3 DNA: TGTGCCAGCAGGTCGGAGGGTGAGGACTATGGCTACACCTTC
CDR3 protein: CASRSEGEDYGYTF

clone size: -
J gene: TRBJ1-2
D gene: TRBD1
V gene: TRBV19
CDR3 length: 15
CDR3 DNA: TGTGCCAGTACTATAATGACAGGGGACACCTATGGCTACACCTTC
CDR3 protein: CASTIMTGDTYGYTF

clone size: -
J gene: TRBJ2-1
D gene: -
V gene: TRBV28
CDR3 length: 13
CDR3 DNA: TGTGCCAGCAGTTTTTGGCAGTACAATGAGCAGTTCTTC
CDR3 protein: CASSFWQYNEQFF

clone size: -
J gene: TRBJ1-5
D gene: TRBD1
V gene: TRBV18
CDR3 length: 18
CDR3 DNA: TGTGCCAGCTCACCCACAGGGGAATGGATTTATAGCAATCAGCCCCAGCATTTT
CDR3 protein: CASSPTGEWIYSNQPQHF

clone size: -
J gene: TRBJ1-5
D gene: TRBD1
V gene: TRBV7-8
CDR3 length: 17
CDR3 DNA: TGTGCCAGCAGCTTAGCGCTGCAGGGGGCAATGAATCAGCCCCAGCATTTT
CDR3 protein: CASSLALQGAMNQPQHF

clone size: -
J gene: TRBJ1-1
D gene: -
V gene: TRBV4-1
CDR3 length: 14
CDR3 DNA: TGCGCCAGCAGTTGGCGGGTGGCTGTAACCGAAGCTTTCTTT
CDR3 protein: CASSWRVAVTEAFF

clone size: -
J gene: TRBJ1-1
D gene: -
V gene: TRBV11-1
CDR3 length: 13
CDR3 DNA: TGTGCCAGCAACCGAGGCTCGCAGGCTGAAGCTTTCTTT
CDR3 protein: CASNRGSQAEAFF

clone size: -
J gene: TRBJ1-1
D gene: -
V gene: TRBV7-9
CDR3 length: 11
CDR3 DNA: TGTGCCAGCAGCTTCCCAACTGAAGCTTTCTTT
CDR3 protein: CASSFPTEAFF

clone size: -
J gene: TRBJ1-2
D gene: -
V gene: TRBV15
CDR3 length: 11
CDR3 DNA: TGTGCCACCCGCGAGGGAGCTGGCTACACCTTC
CDR3 protein: CATREGAGYTF

clone size: -
J gene: TRBJ1-4
D gene: -
V gene: TRBV4-3
CDR3 length: 18
CDR3 DNA: TGCGCCAGCAGCCAAGAAGCAGGGAATCCTGAGGTTAATGAAAAACTGTTTTTT
CDR3 protein: CASSQEAGNPEVNEKLFF

clone size: -
J gene: TRBJ2-7
D gene: TRBD2
V gene: TRBV6-5
CDR3 length: 12
CDR3 DNA: TGTGCCACGTTAGCGGGAGACTACGAGCAGTACTTC
CDR3 protein: CATLAGDYEQYF